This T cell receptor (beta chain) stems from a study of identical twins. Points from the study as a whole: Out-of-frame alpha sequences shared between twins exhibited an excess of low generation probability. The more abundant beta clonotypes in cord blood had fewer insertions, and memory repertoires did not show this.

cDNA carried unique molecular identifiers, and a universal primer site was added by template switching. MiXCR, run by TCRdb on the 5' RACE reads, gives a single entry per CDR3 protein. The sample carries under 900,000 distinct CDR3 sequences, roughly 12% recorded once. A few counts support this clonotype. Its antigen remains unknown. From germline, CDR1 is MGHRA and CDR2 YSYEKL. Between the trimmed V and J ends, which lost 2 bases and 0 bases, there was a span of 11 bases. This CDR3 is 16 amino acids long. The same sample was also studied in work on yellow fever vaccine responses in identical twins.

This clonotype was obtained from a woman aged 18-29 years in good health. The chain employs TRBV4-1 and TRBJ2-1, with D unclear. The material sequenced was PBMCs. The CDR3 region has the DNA TGCGCCAGCAGCCAATTGTGGTCCAGCTCCTACAATGAGCAGTTCTTC. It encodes CASSQLWSSSYNEQFF.